The 6 T cell receptor beta chains below were found in one sample sequenced in a study of blood T cell repertoires in COVID-19. Profiling relied on immunoSEQ multiplex PCR, and the TCRdb table lists in-frame clones only, not all of them. Of some 670,000 clones in the sample, 85% to 90% were seen once. Specimen: peripheral blood. These receptor sequences come from a woman between 18 and 29 years old with acute or convalescent COVID-19.

V is TRBV30 and J is TRBJ1-2, with TRBD1 identical over 7 bases. V dropped 4 bases and J dropped 0; count of bases not matched to a gene: 8. This CDR3 has 15 residues. Germline CDR1 GTSNPN, CDR2 SVGIG (reference sequence). CDR3 DNA sequence: TGTGCCTGGATGCCAGGGGGATTGGCTAACTATGGCTACACCTTC. Translation gives CAWMPGGLANYGYTF.

The V gene is TRBV12-5, the J gene TRBJ2-1; a possible D gene is TRBD2 (6 bases). Germline CDR1 LGHNT, CDR2 FRNRAP. The CDR3 totals 15 residues. Between the trimmed V and J ends, which lost 7 bases and 4 bases, there was a span of 17 bases. CDR3 DNA sequence: TGTGCTAGTGCCCTAGCGTATAACCCTTACAATGAGCAGTTCTTC. This gives the protein CASALAYNPYNEQFF.

This clone came up once. V gene TRBV18 combines with J gene TRBJ1-4; 9 bases match TRBD1. V lost 6 bases and J lost 8; bases outside the gene matches: 7. Germline CDR1 is KGHSH and CDR2 is LQKENI. This CDR3 has 14 residues. The CDR3: CASSATGGEEKLFF. The CDR3 DNA reads TGTGCCAGCTCTGCGACAGGGGGGGAGGAAAAACTGTTTTTT.

This chain links TRBV28 with TRBJ1-1; 8 bases agree with TRBD1. The CDR3 extends over 15 amino acids. Germline CDR1 MDHEN, CDR2 SYDVKM. With 5 bases clipped from V and 3 bases from J, the junction kept 8 bases outside the gene matches. CDR3 protein: CASSPSTQGDTEAFF. DNA of the CDR3: TGTGCCAGCAGTCCCTCGACACAGGGGGACACTGAAGCTTTCTTT. Supplemented by reference TRBV28 and TRBJ1-1, the full variable domain reads DVKVTQSSRYLVKRTGEKVFLECVQDMDHENMFWYRQDPGLGLRLIYFSYDVKMKEKGDIPEGYSVSREKKERFSLILESASTNQTSMYLCASSPSTQGDTEAFFGQGTRLTVV.

The gene calls are TRBV19 and TRBJ1-5; a weak D match, TRBD1 (6 bases). The CDR3 length is 13 residues. The germline CDR1 and CDR2 sequences are LNHDA and SQIVND (reference sequence). The V and J ends lost 7 bases and 3 bases respectively, with 10 bases between them. In DNA, the CDR3 is TGTGCCAGTACCCACAGGGACAATCAGCCCCAGCATTTT. It specifies CASTHRDNQPQHF.

The CDR3 DNA reads as TGCGCCAGCAGCGTGACAGGGTATCTAGGTGGCTACACCTTC. It specifies CASSVTGYLGGYTF. The chain combines TRBV5-1 with TRBJ1-2; 7 bases agree with TRBD1. Per germline, CDR1 SGHRS and CDR2 YFSETQ. V was pared by 4 bases and J by 7 bases, with 10 bases of the junction left unmatched. The CDR3 covers 14 residues. Supplemented by reference TRBV5-1 and TRBJ1-2, the full variable domain reads KAGVTQTPRYLIKTRGQQVTLSCSPISGHRSVSWYQQTPGQGLQFLFEYFSETQRNKGNFPGRFSGRQFSNSRSEMNVSTLELGDSALYLCASSVTGYLGGYTFGSGTRLTVV.